These T cell receptor beta chains were read from a single sample in a study of PD-1 blockade in classical Hodgkin lymphoma. Libraries were prepared by immunoSEQ multiplex PCR; TCRdb keeps only in-frame clonotypes and omits some of them. The sample yields 18,000 or so clones, approximately 83% seen once. The sequencing input was CD4+ T cells from blood. The receptors were sampled from a human donor with classical Hodgkin lymphoma. CDR3s include the opening cysteine and the closing phenylalanine or tryptophan. The D gene is left open where the match is weak. The size field is filled for only some rows; it gives once, few, many or a size class.

abundance | d_gene | j_gene | v_gene | CDR3nt | CDR3aa
. | . | TRBJ1-1 | TRBV7-9 | TGTGCCAGCAGCTCGGTGCAGGGAGGATGGGGTGAAGCTTTCTTT | CASSSVQGGWGEAFF
. | . | TRBJ1-4 | TRBV20-1 | TGCAGTGCTCCGGAAGGGGGAAAACTGTTTTTT | CSAPEGGKLFF
. | TRBD1 | TRBJ2-3 | TRBV29-1 | TGCAGCGCCCTCCCGTTCGTGTTCCCCGGACAGGGCACAGATACGCAGTATTTT | CSALPFVFPGQGTDTQYF
. | TRBD1 | TRBJ1-1 | TRBV28 | TGTGCCAGCAGTAGACAGGGCATCGGAACTGAAGCTTTCTTT | CASSRQGIGTEAFF
. | . | TRBJ1-2 | TRBV25-1 | TGTGCCAGCAGGTCGCGCGGAGGGGACTATGGCTACACCTTC | CASRSRGGDYGYTF
. | . | TRBJ2-1 | TRBV19 | TGTGCCAGTAGTTTTATAAACAATGAGCAGTTCTTC | CASSFINNEQFF
few | . | TRBJ1-5 | TRBV28 | TGTGCCAGCAGTTTATCCCCCGGTCAGCCCCAGCATTTT | CASSLSPGQPQHF
. | . | TRBJ2-6 | TRBV4-1 | TGCGCCAGCAGCCAAGAACGAGGGTCTGGGGCCAACGTCCTGACTTTC | CASSQERGSGANVLTF
. | . | TRBJ2-7 | TRBV11-2 | TGTGCCAGCAGCTTAGGGTGGGCGAACTACGAGCAGTACTTC | CASSLGWANYEQYF
once | . | TRBJ1-5 | TRBV2 | TGTGCCAGCAGTGAGGGAGATTCCAATCAGCCCCAGCATTTT | CASSEGDSNQPQHF
. | TRBD2 | TRBJ2-7 | TRBV4-1 | TGCGCCAGCAGCCAAGAAGGTCCACTAGCGGGAGGGAACGAGCAGTACTTC | CASSQEGPLAGGNEQYF
. | . | TRBJ1-1 | TRBV18 | TGTGCCAGCTCACCGATAACAGGGTCAGGGAACACTGAAGCTTTCTTT | CASSPITGSGNTEAFF
. | . | TRBJ1-1 | TRBV19 | TGTGCCAGTAGTACCCCCGGGAGGAACACTGAAGCTTTCTTT | CASSTPGRNTEAFF
once | TRBD2 | TRBJ2-1 | TRBV14 | TGTGCCAGCAGCCAAGGTCTAGCGGTCGCCTACAATGAGCAGTTCTTC | CASSQGLAVAYNEQFF
. | . | TRBJ2-2 | TRBV28 | TGTGCCAGCTGGAGGGTCACCGGGGAGCTGTTTTTT | CASWRVTGELFF
few | . | TRBJ2-1 | TRBV19 | TGTGCCAGTAGTATACGAGCGGAATCCAATGAGCAGTTCTTC | CASSIRAESNEQFF
. | TRBD1 | TRBJ1-1 | TRBV29-1 | TGCAGCGTTGGGGGCCCTACCGGGACAGGGGGCTTTGAAGCTTTCTTT | CSVGGPTGTGGFEAFF
. | . | TRBJ2-5 | TRBV5-1 | TGCGCCAGCAGCTGGGGGCAACCGGGAACCCAAGAGACCCAGTACTTC | CASSWGQPGTQETQYF
. | . | TRBJ2-7 | TRBV5-5 | TGTGCCAGCAGCTCACCCGGGACCGCCGCACCCTACGAGCAGTACTTC | CASSSPGTAAPYEQYF
. | TRBD1 | TRBJ1-2 | TRBV5-6 | TGTGCCAGCAGCCCCCGGGACAGGGACTCTGGCTACACCTTC | CASSPRDRDSGYTF
few | . | TRBJ2-2 | TRBV5-1 | TGCGCCACCACCTCGGGGAACACCGGGGAGCTGTTTTTT | CATTSGNTGELFF
. | . | TRBJ1-5 | TRBV10-2 | TGCGCCAGCAGGACGTCAAGCAATCAGCCCCAGCATTTT | CASRTSSNQPQHF
. | . | TRBJ2-1 | TRBV27 | TGTGCCAGCAGTTTATTTGGAAAGTCCTACAATGAGCAGTTCTTC | CASSLFGKSYNEQFF
. | TRBD1 | TRBJ1-1 | TRBV15 | TGTGCCACCAGCAGGCGAGTCGGTGGGACAGGGGGATTGGGCGCTTTCTTT | CATSRRVGGTGGLGAFF